A selection of T cell receptor beta chains follows, all from one sample in a study of control samples from healthy donors and cancer patients. The table came from immunoSEQ multiplex PCR; TCRdb's copy has only in-frame clones and leaves some out. This sample has 25,000 to 30,000 clones, with around nine tenths found just once. The source material was PBMCs. These receptors all come from a woman aged 40 to 55 with lung cancer. Each CDR3 is given with its conserved first and last residue. The order of the fields is J gene, D gene, clone size, V gene, CDR3 protein, CDR3 DNA. The D gene is left open where the match is weak. Rows may omit the clone size; those that give it use once, few, many or a size class.

J: TRBJ2-2; D: -; size: -; V: TRBV11-3; CDR3: CASSKDGSANTGELFF; DNA: TGTGCCAGCAGCAAGGACGGATCCGCGAACACCGGGGAGCTGTTTTTT
J: TRBJ2-5; D: -; size: -; V: TRBV7-9; CDR3: CASSSRPASQETQYF; DNA: TGTGCCAGCAGCTCACGGCCGGCCTCCCAAGAGACCCAGTACTTC
J: TRBJ1-3; D: TRBD1; size: -; V: TRBV19; CDR3: CASFGQGHHWSGNTIYF; DNA: TGTGCCAGTTTTGGACAGGGGCACCACTGGTCGGGAAACACCATATATTTT
J: TRBJ1-2; D: -; size: -; V: TRBV28; CDR3: CASSLLQGNNYGYTF; DNA: TGTGCCAGCAGTCTACTCCAGGGTAATAACTATGGCTACACCTTC
J: TRBJ2-7; D: -; size: -; V: TRBV7-6; CDR3: CASSLAPGYEQYF; DNA: TGTGCCAGCAGCTTAGCCCCCGGCTACGAGCAGTACTTC
J: TRBJ1-1; D: TRBD1; size: -; V: TRBV19; CDR3: CASTIGGQMNTEAFF; DNA: TGTGCCAGTACCATAGGGGGACAGATGAACACTGAAGCTTTCTTT
J: TRBJ2-1; D: TRBD2; size: -; V: TRBV6-6; CDR3: CASSQLAGGFSYNEQFF; DNA: TGTGCCAGCAGTCAGCTAGCGGGGGGCTTCTCCTACAATGAGCAGTTCTTC
J: TRBJ2-7; D: -; size: -; V: TRBV4-3; CDR3: CASSQDRRTGAYEQYF; DNA: TGCGCCAGCAGCCAAGATCGAAGGACGGGTGCCTACGAGCAGTACTTC
J: TRBJ2-3; D: -; size: -; V: TRBV5-4; CDR3: CASSLAPQRAQLTDTQYF; DNA: TGTGCCAGCAGCTTGGCCCCCCAGCGGGCCCAACTTACAGATACGCAGTATTTT
J: TRBJ2-5; D: TRBD1; size: once; V: TRBV9; CDR3: CASSLRQGWETQYF; DNA: TGTGCCAGCAGCCTCCGACAGGGCTGGGAGACCCAGTACTTC
J: TRBJ2-7; D: -; size: -; V: TRBV27; CDR3: CASSFRVRSSYEQYF; DNA: TGTGCCAGCAGTTTCCGAGTTAGGAGCTCCTACGAGCAGTACTTC
J: TRBJ2-1; D: TRBD1; size: -; V: TRBV6-5; CDR3: CASSYWRGQGVNEQFF; DNA: TGTGCCAGCAGTTACTGGAGGGGACAGGGGGTTAATGAGCAGTTCTTC
J: TRBJ2-5; D: -; size: -; V: TRBV20-1; CDR3: CSASLVELGTQYF; DNA: TGCAGTGCTAGTTTGGTGGAACTGGGGACCCAGTACTTC
J: TRBJ1-1; D: -; size: -; V: TRBV2; CDR3: CASRTDANTEAFF; DNA: TGTGCCAGCAGGACAGACGCTAACACTGAAGCTTTCTTT
J: TRBJ2-1; D: -; size: -; V: TRBV28; CDR3: CASCTIDGRGSYNEQFF; DNA: TGTGCCAGCTGCACTATCGACGGCAGGGGTTCCTACAATGAGCAGTTCTTC
J: TRBJ2-3; D: -; size: few; V: TRBV12-3/TRBV12-4; CDR3: CASSDSTLATQYF; DNA: TGTGCCAGCAGCGACAGCACGTTGGCTACGCAGTATTTT
J: TRBJ2-7; D: -; size: -; V: TRBV6-5; CDR3: CATLAHSSPYEQYF; DNA: TGTGCCACTCTGGCTCATTCTTCCCCCTACGAGCAGTACTTC
J: TRBJ1-1; D: -; size: once; V: TRBV20-1; CDR3: CSASPGTEAFF; DNA: TGCAGTGCTAGCCCGGGCACTGAAGCTTTCTTT
J: TRBJ1-1; D: -; size: -; V: TRBV4-1; CDR3: CASSQDPRVGRRKLNTEAFF; DNA: TGCGCCAGCAGCCAAGATCCGAGGGTAGGGAGGAGGAAATTGAACACTGAAGCTTTCTTT
J: TRBJ1-2; D: -; size: -; V: TRBV4-1; CDR3: CASSQEATTGYTF; DNA: TGCGCCAGCAGCCAAGAGGCAACTACTGGCTACACCTTC
J: TRBJ1-1; D: -; size: -; V: TRBV27; CDR3: CASSLVGSGTEAFF; DNA: TGTGCCAGCAGTTTAGTTGGGAGCGGCACTGAAGCTTTCTTT
J: TRBJ1-2; D: -; size: once; V: TRBV30; CDR3: CAWSVQSSSYGYTF; DNA: TGTGCCTGGAGTGTACAAAGCTCCTCCTATGGCTACACCTTC
J: TRBJ2-2; D: -; size: -; V: TRBV6-2/TRBV6-3; CDR3: CASSPVRTGELFF; DNA: TGTGCCAGCAGCCCCGTGCGAACCGGGGAGCTGTTTTTT
J: TRBJ2-5; D: -; size: -; V: TRBV4-3; CDR3: CASSHDTQGGGQETQYF; DNA: TGCGCCAGCAGCCATGACACACAGGGTGGGGGTCAAGAGACCCAGTACTTC
J: TRBJ1-6; D: -; size: -; V: TRBV28; CDR3: CASSWRVQRNNSPLHF; DNA: TGTGCCAGCAGCTGGCGGGTCCAAAGAAATAATTCACCCCTCCACTTT
J: TRBJ1-5; D: TRBD1; size: -; V: TRBV19; CDR3: CASSNLQGVSNQPQHF; DNA: TGTGCCAGTAGTAACTTACAGGGGGTTAGCAATCAGCCCCAGCATTTT
J: TRBJ2-7; D: TRBD1; size: -; V: TRBV19; CDR3: CASSIEGQYYEQYF; DNA: TGTGCCAGTAGTATAGAGGGACAGTACTACGAGCAGTACTTC
J: TRBJ1-1; D: -; size: -; V: TRBV5-4; CDR3: CASSLERGAVEAFF; DNA: TGTGCCAGCAGCTTGGAAAGGGGCGCCGTTGAAGCTTTCTTT
J: TRBJ2-1; D: -; size: -; V: TRBV12-3/TRBV12-4; CDR3: CASRVRLEQFF; DNA: TGTGCCAGCAGGGTTCGACTAGAGCAGTTCTTC
J: TRBJ1-5; D: -; size: -; V: TRBV19; CDR3: CASRTGNQPQHF; DNA: TGTGCCAGTAGAACAGGGAATCAGCCCCAGCATTTT
J: TRBJ2-1; D: TRBD1; size: -; V: TRBV27; CDR3: CASGTGGDSYNEQFF; DNA: TGTGCCAGCGGCACAGGGGGCGACTCCTACAATGAGCAGTTCTTC
J: TRBJ1-2; D: -; size: few; V: TRBV6-2/TRBV6-3; CDR3: CASSYEGPWRGYTF; DNA: TGTGCCAGCAGTTACGAGGGTCCTTGGCGTGGCTACACCTTC
J: TRBJ1-6; D: TRBD1; size: once; V: TRBV4-3; CDR3: CASSLRQGARYNSPLHF; DNA: TGCGCCAGCAGCCTAAGACAGGGGGCAAGATATAATTCACCCCTCCACTTT
J: TRBJ2-7; D: -; size: -; V: TRBV4-1; CDR3: CASSQEPQVYEQYF; DNA: TGCGCCAGCAGCCAAGAACCTCAAGTGTACGAGCAGTACTTC
J: TRBJ2-3; D: -; size: -; V: TRBV20-1; CDR3: CSAGSGTRKYF; DNA: TGCAGTGCTGGATCCGGGACCCGCAAGTATTTT
J: TRBJ1-2; D: -; size: -; V: TRBV7-9; CDR3: CASSLDGGNYGYTF; DNA: TGTGCCAGCAGCTTAGATGGGGGAAACTATGGCTACACCTTC
J: TRBJ1-1; D: -; size: -; V: TRBV24-1; CDR3: CATSDNDRVAFF; DNA: TGTGCCACCAGTGACAATGACAGAGTTGCTTTCTTT